The 22 T cell receptor beta chains given below trace back to one sample, sequenced in a study of blood T cell repertoires in COVID-19. The repertoire was sequenced with immunoSEQ multiplex PCR; TCRdb's copy has only in-frame clones and lacks some. The repertoire holds approximately 69,000 clones, 79% seen once, with around 47% in the top ten. Sequenced sample: peripheral blood. The receptors were sampled from a human donor in a cohort sampled during active COVID-19.

J is TRBJ2-1 and V is TRBV10-3, with 15 bases fitting TRBD2. Germline V lookup: CDR1 ENHRY, CDR2 SYGVKD. V shed 10 bases, J shed 8 bases, and the junction held 12 bases outside the gene matches. The CDR3 loop spans 16 amino acids. For the CDR3, the DNA is TGTGCCACCGATCCGGGACTAGCGGGAGGTGTCCATGAGCAGTTCTTC. Translated: CATDPGLAGGVHEQFF.

This clone was counted ten times or more. The J gene is TRBJ2-3, the V gene TRBV7-2; TRBD2 matches at 11 bases. After removal of 5 bases from V and 6 bases from J, the junction contained 7 bases not matched to a gene. This CDR3 comprises 15 residues. Germline values: CDR1 SGHTA, CDR2 FQGNSA. The CDR3 sequence: CASSVQGLAADTQYF. CDR3 nucleotide sequence: TGTGCCAGCAGCGTCCAGGGACTAGCGGCGGATACGCAGTATTTT.

The V gene is TRBV28, the J gene TRBJ2-2; 8 positions match TRBD1. Germline CDR1 is MDHEN and CDR2 is SYDVKM. CDR3 length: 15 residues. The ends lost 6 bases at V and 7 bases at J; junction bases unmatched: 10. CDR3 amino acids: CASRDRGRRLGELFF. The CDR3 bases are TGTGCCAGCAGAGACAGGGGCCGCCGTCTCGGGGAGCTGTTTTTT.

A few counts support this clone. This chain connects TRBV5-1 to TRBJ2-1; D ambiguous. CDR3 size: 13 residues. Trimming removed 4 bases from V and 4 bases from J, with 9 bases in between. Germline V gene data show CDR1 as SGHRS and CDR2 as YFSETQ. CDR3 sequence: CASSEKEYNEQFF. CDR3 DNA sequence: TGCGCCAGCAGCGAAAAGGAGTACAATGAGCAGTTCTTC.

The gene calls are TRBV6-5 and TRBJ2-7; the D is unclear. The CDR3 extends over 10 amino acids. CDR1 and CDR2 (germline): MNHEY, SVGAGI. V lost 8 bases to trimming and J lost 1 base, with 3 bases between them. The CDR3: CASLSYEQYF. The CDR3, as DNA: TGTGCCAGCCTTTCCTACGAGCAGTACTTC.

This clone has a handful of counts. The chain employs TRBV7-8 and TRBJ1-6; D is ambiguous. CDR3 length equals 15 residues. The germline V gene has CDR1 SGHVS and CDR2 FQNEAQ. Trimming left V 3 bases short and J 6 bases short, with 12 bases between. The CDR3 DNA reads TGTGCCAGCAGCTTCTCTTTCGGTTCTAATTCACCCCTCCACTTT. It encodes CASSFSFGSNSPLHF. Full variable domain (missing parts from reference TRBV7-8 and TRBJ1-6): GAGVSQSPRYKVAKRGQDVALRCDPISGHVSLFWYQQALGQGPEFLTYFQNEAQLDKSGLPSDRFFAERPEGSVSTLKIQRTQQEDSAVYLCASSFSFGSNSPLHFGNGTRLTVT.

The chain combines TRBV6-5 with TRBJ1-3; D gene uncertain. Germline lookup yields CDR1 MNHEY and CDR2 SVGAGI. This CDR3 has 12 residues. V was cut by 7 bases and J by 6 bases, with 10 bases left in between. DNA of the CDR3: TGTGCCAGCAAGAGACGGGAAAACACCATATATTTT. Protein sequence: CASKRRENTIYF.

The table lists this clone with a count of one. The rearrangement joins TRBV5-4 to TRBJ2-7; TRBD1 matches at 9 bases. After removal of 4 bases from V and 9 bases from J, the junction contained 14 bases not matched to a gene. The germline gives CDR1 SGHNT, CDR2 YYREEE (reference sequence). This CDR3 has 15 residues. CDR3 nucleotides: TGTGCCAGCAGCCCGCCGGGACAGGGAAAATCGGTGCAGTACTTC. Translating gives CASSPPGQGKSVQYF.

The V and J genes are TRBV6-1 and TRBJ2-7; 9 bases map to TRBD1. Losses at the gene ends were 4 bases for V and 2 bases for J; bases not matched to a gene: 9. Germline V CDR1 and CDR2: MNHNS, SASEGT. The CDR3 length is 16 residues. CDR3 in amino acids: CASSAPLGQGPYEQYF. CDR3 sequence (DNA): TGTGCCAGCAGTGCCCCGCTAGGACAGGGGCCCTACGAGCAGTACTTC.

This clone was detected only a few times. This rearrangement joins TRBV3-1 (or the pseudogene TRBV3-2) to TRBJ2-5; TRBD2 aligns across 9 bases. The CDR3 is made up of 15 amino acids. V trimming: 1 base; J trimming: 4 bases; junction bases outside the gene matches: 4. From germline, CDR1 is LGHDT and CDR2 YNNKEL (reference sequence). CDR3 amino acids: CASSQARGGGETQYF. The DNA of the CDR3 is TGTGCCAGCAGCCAAGCGCGGGGGGGCGGAGAGACCCAGTACTTC.

This clone was counted once. This chain joins TRBV27 and TRBJ1-1; a possible D gene is TRBD1 (5 bases). The CDR3 spans 16 residues. Per the germline V gene, CDR1 is MNHEY and CDR2 is SMNVEV (reference sequence). V was trimmed by 6 bases and J by 1 base, leaving 18 bases between them. The CDR3 DNA reads as TGTGCCAGCAGCAAAACGGGGGGGATTACGAACACTGAAGCTTTCTTT. It codes for CASSKTGGITNTEAFF.

The rearrangement uses TRBV9 and TRBJ2-1; D gene uncertain. In germline, CDR1 is SGDLS, CDR2 YYNGEE. The V and J ends lost 0 bases and 6 bases respectively, with 10 bases between them. The CDR3 covers 14 residues. The CDR3 nucleotides read TGTGCCAGCAGCGTAGGTGTTAGCATCAATGAGCAGTTCTTC. This gives the protein CASSVGVSINEQFF.

CDR3 coding DNA: TGTGCCAGCAGCTTGGATACTAGCGGGAACACCGGGGAGCTGTTTTTT. This encodes CASSLDTSGNTGELFF. The gene calls are TRBV7-2 and TRBJ2-2, with 8 bases identical to TRBD2. This CDR3 has 16 amino acids. V was clipped by 3 bases and J by 1 base; unmatched bases: 4. Germline CDR1 is SGHTA and CDR2 is FQGNSA.

This chain's CDR3 is CASSILAGTGELFF. The CDR3 nucleotides read TGTGCCAGTAGTATATTAGCGGGGACCGGGGAGCTGTTTTTT. This chain joins TRBV19 and TRBJ2-2; 8 bases align to TRBD2. The V segment lost 2 bases and the J segment 5 bases; nucleotides outside the gene matches: 1. Germline CDR1 and CDR2: LNHDA and SQIVND (reference sequence). This CDR3 contains 14 residues. Full variable domain (outside the CDR3, taken from reference TRBV19 and TRBJ2-2): DGGITQSPKYLFRKEGQNVTLSCEQNLNHDAMYWYRQDPGQGLRLIYYSQIVNDFQKGDIAEGYSVSREKKESFPLTVTSAQKNPTAFYLCASSILAGTGELFFGEGSRLTVL.

This clone was observed once. This CDR3 is CASSFPGLASYEQYF. The DNA of the CDR3 is TGTGCCAGCAGTTTCCCGGGACTAGCGTCCTACGAGCAGTACTTC. V is TRBV28 and J is TRBJ2-7, with 10 bases matching TRBD2. V trimming: 3 bases; J trimming: 1 base; junction bases outside the gene matches: 3. This CDR3 has 15 residues. CDR1 is MDHEN and CDR2 is SYDVKM in the germline V gene.

This rearrangement joins TRBV7-4 to TRBJ2-7; 8 bases map to TRBD1. Looked up from germline, CDR1 is SGHVT and CDR2 is SQSDAQ. Unmatched junction bases numbered 16, after V lost 2 bases and J lost 4 bases. This CDR3 contains 18 residues. The CDR3 is CASSLSGRGPQPRYEQYF. The CDR3 DNA follows: TGTGCCAGCAGCTTAAGCGGCAGGGGGCCCCAACCCCGTTACGAGCAGTACTTC.

This clone has a handful of counts. The CDR3 DNA reads as TGTGCCAGCAGCTGGAGGGGGACAGGGGACAACACTGAAGCTTTCTTT. It is translated as CASSWRGTGDNTEAFF. V is TRBV5-5 and J is TRBJ1-1; TRBD1 aligns across 10 bases. The CDR3 is 16 residues long. Germline CDR1 reads SGHKS; CDR2 reads YYEKEE (reference sequence). J was trimmed by 2 bases and V by 3 bases; bases with no gene match: 7.

The chain recombines TRBV10-1 with TRBJ1-1, with TRBD1 matching over 7 bases. Per germline, CDR1 WNHNN and CDR2 SYGVQD (reference sequence). The CDR3 length is 12 residues. Trimming removed 6 bases from V and 11 bases from J; junction bases left unmatched: 9. In nucleotides, the CDR3 is TGCGCCAGCAGAGGAGACAGGGAAGCTGCTTTCTTT. Translated: CASRGDREAAFF.

The chain is built from TRBV4-2 and TRBJ2-1; D is possibly TRBD2 (5 bases). This CDR3 is built from 15 residues. V gave up 1 base and J gave up 12 bases, with 19 bases separating them. The V gene's germline CDR1 is LGHNA and CDR2 YNFKEQ. The CDR3 DNA is TGTGCCAGCAGCCAAGTGGAGACATCAGAAGGAGGGCAGTTCTTC. Protein product: CASSQVETSEGGQFF.

V and J are TRBV5-6 and TRBJ2-2; 15 bases are shared with TRBD2. This CDR3 has 17 residues. Trimming at V came to 4 bases and at J to 9 bases, leaving 10 bases not matched to a gene. Germline values: CDR1 SGHDT, CDR2 YYEEEE. The chain's CDR3 is CASSSGLAGGGNRELFF. CDR3 sequence (DNA): TGTGCCAGCAGCAGCGGACTAGCGGGAGGGGGGAACCGGGAGCTGTTTTTT. Variable domain in full (rest from reference TRBV5-6 and TRBJ2-2): DAGVTQSPTHLIKTRGQQVTLRCSPKSGHDTVSWYQQALGQGPQFIFQYYEEEERQRGNFPDRFSGHQFPNYSSELNVNALLLGDSALYLCASSSGLAGGGNRELFFGEGSRLTVL.

In its sample, this clone was seen once. The V and J genes are TRBV5-1 and TRBJ2-2; D is perhaps TRBD1 (6 bases). The CDR3 is 15 residues long. Germline values: CDR1 SGHRS, CDR2 YFSETQ. Trimming shortened V by 1 base and J by 3 bases, and 10 bases separated the two germline ends. The CDR3 is CASSLQGTDTGELFF. CDR3 DNA sequence: TGCGCCAGCAGCTTGCAGGGGACGGACACCGGGGAGCTGTTTTTT.

The chain recombines TRBV9 with TRBJ2-6; 10 bases line up with TRBD1. The junction had 4 bases not matched to a gene; V was cut back by 4 bases and J by 3 bases. Germline V lookup: CDR1 SGDLS, CDR2 YYNGEE. There are 16 residues in the CDR3. CDR3 coding DNA: TGTGCCAGCAGCCGACAGGGGGCGAGTGGGGCCAACGTCCTGACTTTC. Translated, it gives CASSRQGASGANVLTF.